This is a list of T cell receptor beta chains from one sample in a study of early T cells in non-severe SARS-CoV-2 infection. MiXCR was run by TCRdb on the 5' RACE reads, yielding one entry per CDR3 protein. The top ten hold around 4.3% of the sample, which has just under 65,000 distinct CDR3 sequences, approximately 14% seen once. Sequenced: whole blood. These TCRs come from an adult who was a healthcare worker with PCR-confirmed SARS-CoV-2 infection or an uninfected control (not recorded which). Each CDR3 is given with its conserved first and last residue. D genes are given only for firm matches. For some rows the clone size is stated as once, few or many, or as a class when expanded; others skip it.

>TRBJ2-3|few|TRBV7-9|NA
TGTGCCAGCAGCTCCTCTAACAGCACAGATACGCAGTATTTT
CASSSSNSTDTQYF
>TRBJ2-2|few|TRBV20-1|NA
TGCAGTGCTAGAGAATTCGGCCGGAACACCGGGGAGCTGTTTTTT
CSAREFGRNTGELFF
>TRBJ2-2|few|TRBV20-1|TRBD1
TGCAGTGCCCACGACAGGGTTCAGGGCACCGGGGAGCTGTTTTTT
CSAHDRVQGTGELFF
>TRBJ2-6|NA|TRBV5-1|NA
TGCGCCAGCACCCATACGACGAGCTCTGGGGCCAACGTCCTGACTTTC
CASTHTTSSGANVLTF
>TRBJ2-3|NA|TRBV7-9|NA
TGTGCCAGCAGCTTACGGGGTGGCCCAGATACGCAGTTTTTT
CASSLRGGPDTQFF
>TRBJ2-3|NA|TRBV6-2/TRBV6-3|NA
TGTGCCAGCAGTTACGATGGCCCCTTGGATACGCAGTATTTT
CASSYDGPLDTQYF
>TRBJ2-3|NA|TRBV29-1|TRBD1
TGCAGCACCGGACAGGGGGTAGAAGTAGATACGCAGTATTTT
CSTGQGVEVDTQYF
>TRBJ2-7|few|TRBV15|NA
TGTGCCACCAGCAGAGGAGGGATCTCCTACGAGCAGTACTTC
CATSRGGISYEQYF
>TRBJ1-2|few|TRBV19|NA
TGTGCCAGTAGCACGGACAGTTCCTATGGCTACACCTTC
CASSTDSSYGYTF
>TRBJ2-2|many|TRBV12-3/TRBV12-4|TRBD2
TGTGCCAGCAGTTTGGGCCCAATAGCGGGGTTCGGGGAGCTGTTTTTT
CASSLGPIAGFGELFF
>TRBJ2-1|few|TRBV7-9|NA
TGTGCCAGCAACACTGAACAGGGCCCCTACAATGAGCAGTTCTTC
CASNTEQGPYNEQFF
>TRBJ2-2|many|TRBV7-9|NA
TGTGCCAGCAGCCCCCGACTCAAAGTGAACACCGGGGAGCTGTTTTTT
CASSPRLKVNTGELFF
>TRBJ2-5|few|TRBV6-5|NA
TGTGCCAGCAGCCCCGGGTCCTGGCCCCAAGAGACCCAGTACTTC
CASSPGSWPQETQYF
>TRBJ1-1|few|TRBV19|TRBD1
TGTGCCAGTAGTGACCGCGTCGGCGACAGGGCAACTGAAGCTTTCTTT
CASSDRVGDRATEAFF
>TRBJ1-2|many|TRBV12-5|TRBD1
TGTGCTAGTGCCCGGGACAGCTCCTATGGCTACACCTTC
CASARDSSYGYTF
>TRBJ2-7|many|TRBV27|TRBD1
TGTGCCAGCAGTTTAAGCCCGGGACAGGGTAGCTACGAGCAGTACTTC
CASSLSPGQGSYEQYF
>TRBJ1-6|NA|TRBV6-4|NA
TGTGCCAGCAGTGTTTACTTAAATTCACCCCTCCACTTT
CASSVYLNSPLHF